The source of this T cell receptor beta chain is a study of blood T cell repertoires in COVID-19. Overall study context: Samples came from the United States, Italy and Spain, spanning acute and convalescent COVID-19. T cells, B-cell-depleted T cells, or PBMCs supplied cDNA or gDNA.

Authors' analysis steps: Amplification from reference gene primers served as the basis for estimated nucleated cell counts. The assay was immunoSEQ multiplex PCR, and TCRdb's table has in-frame clones only and misses some. V, J and clone size are taken as reported in that table, and D and trimming were inferred from the DNA itself. The sample shows 30,000 to 40,000 clones, roughly 88% of them seen only once. CDR1 and CDR2 (germline): SGHTS, YDEGEE. The CDR3 is 12 amino acids. V gave up 1 base and J gave up 11 bases; unmatched junction bases: 4. The chain combines TRBV5-8 with TRBJ1-1; 8 positions agree with TRBD1. The sequencing input was peripheral blood. The TCR comes from a human donor in a cohort sampled during active COVID-19. The CDR3 spells CASSLFRGLAFF. As DNA, the CDR3 is TGTGCCAGCAGCTTGTTCAGGGGGCTGGCTTTCTTT.